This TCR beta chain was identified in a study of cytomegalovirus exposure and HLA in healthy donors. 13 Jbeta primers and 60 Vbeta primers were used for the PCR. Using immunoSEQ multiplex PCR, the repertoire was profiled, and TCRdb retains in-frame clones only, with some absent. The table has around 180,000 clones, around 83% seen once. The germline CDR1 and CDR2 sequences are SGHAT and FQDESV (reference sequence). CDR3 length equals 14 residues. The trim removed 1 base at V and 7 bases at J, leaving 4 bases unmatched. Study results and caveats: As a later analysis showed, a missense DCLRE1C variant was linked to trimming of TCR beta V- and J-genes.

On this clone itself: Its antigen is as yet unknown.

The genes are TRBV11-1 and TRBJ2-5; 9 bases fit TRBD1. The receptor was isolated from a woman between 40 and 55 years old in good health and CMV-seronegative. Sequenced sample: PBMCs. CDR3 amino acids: CASSLGTGVGTQYF. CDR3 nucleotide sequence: TGTGCCAGCAGCTTAGGGACAGGGGTGGGGACCCAGTACTTC.